The clone carrying this T cell receptor beta chain occurred many times. The sample comes from a study of blood T cells in healthy people across ages. Combining a sample-barcoded 5' primer with a J-beta primer mix, a second PCR ran for roughly 6 to 12 cycles. One entry per CDR3 protein, called by TCRdb with MiXCR from the 5' RACE reads. The table lists 700,000 or so distinct CDR3 sequences, about a fifth of them singletons. Germline V gene lookup returns CDR1 MNHNY and CDR2 SVGAGI (reference sequence). V lost 5 bases and J lost 4; bases outside the gene matches: 8. CDR3 length equals 15 residues. The chain couples TRBV6-6 to TRBJ2-4; 7 nucleotides agree with TRBD1. The clonotype comes from a man between 65 and 85 years old in good health. The sample taken for sequencing was blood. The CDR3 protein is CASSPPGQRKNIQYF. As DNA, the CDR3 is TGTGCCAGCAGTCCGCCGGGACAGAGAAAAAACATTCAGTACTTC.